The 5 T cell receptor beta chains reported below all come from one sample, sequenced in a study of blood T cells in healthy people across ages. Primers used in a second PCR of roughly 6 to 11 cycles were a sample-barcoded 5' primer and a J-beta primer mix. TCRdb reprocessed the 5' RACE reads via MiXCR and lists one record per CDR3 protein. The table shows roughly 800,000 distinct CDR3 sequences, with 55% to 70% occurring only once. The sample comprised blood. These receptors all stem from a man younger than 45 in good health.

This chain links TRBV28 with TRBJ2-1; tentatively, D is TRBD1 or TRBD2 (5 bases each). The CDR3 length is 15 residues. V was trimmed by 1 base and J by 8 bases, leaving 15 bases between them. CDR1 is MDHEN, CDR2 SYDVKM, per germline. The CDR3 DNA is TGTGCCAGCAGTTTATATGCCCCCAGGGACCATGAGCAGTTCTTC. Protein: CASSLYAPRDHEQFF.

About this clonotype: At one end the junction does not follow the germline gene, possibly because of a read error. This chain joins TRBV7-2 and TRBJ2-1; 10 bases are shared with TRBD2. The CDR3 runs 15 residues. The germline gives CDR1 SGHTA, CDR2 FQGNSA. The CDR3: CASSWSGRAYNERFF. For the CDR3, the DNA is TGTGCCAGCAGCTGGAGCGGGAGGGCCTACAATGAGCGGTTCTTC. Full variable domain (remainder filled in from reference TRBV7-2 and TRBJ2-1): GAGVSQSPSNKVTEKGKDVELRCDPISGHTALYWYRQSLGQGLEFLIYFQGNSAPDKSGLPSDRFSAERTGGSVSTLTIQRTQQEDSAVYLCASSWSGRAYNERFFGPGTRLTVL.

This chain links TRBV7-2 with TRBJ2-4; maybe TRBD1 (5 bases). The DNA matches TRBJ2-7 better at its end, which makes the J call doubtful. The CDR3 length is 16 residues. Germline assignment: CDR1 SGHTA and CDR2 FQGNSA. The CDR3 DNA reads TGTGCCAGCAGCACCAACCTCGACAGTTCCCTCTACGAGCAGTACTTC. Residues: CASSTNLDSSLYEQYF.

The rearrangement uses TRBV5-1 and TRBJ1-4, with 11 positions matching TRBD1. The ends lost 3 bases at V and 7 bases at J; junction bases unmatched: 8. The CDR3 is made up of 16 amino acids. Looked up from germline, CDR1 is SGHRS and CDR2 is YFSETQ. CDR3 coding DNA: TGCGCCAGCAGCTCTCCGGACAGGGGGCGAGGTGAAAAACTGTTTTTT. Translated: CASSSPDRGRGEKLFF.

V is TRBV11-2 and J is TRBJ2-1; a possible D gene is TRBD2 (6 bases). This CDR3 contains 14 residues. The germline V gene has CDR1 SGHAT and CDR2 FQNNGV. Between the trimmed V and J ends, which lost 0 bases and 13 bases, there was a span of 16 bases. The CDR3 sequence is CASSLDRGRETQFF. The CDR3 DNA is TGTGCCAGCAGCTTAGATCGGGGGAGAGAGACCCAGTTCTTC. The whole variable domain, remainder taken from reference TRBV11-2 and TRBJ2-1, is EAGVAQSPRYKIIEKRQSVAFWCNPISGHATLYWYQQILGQGPKLLIQFQNNGVVDDSQLPKDRFSAERLKGVDSTLKIQPAKLEDSAVYLCASSLDRGRETQFFGPGTRLTVL.